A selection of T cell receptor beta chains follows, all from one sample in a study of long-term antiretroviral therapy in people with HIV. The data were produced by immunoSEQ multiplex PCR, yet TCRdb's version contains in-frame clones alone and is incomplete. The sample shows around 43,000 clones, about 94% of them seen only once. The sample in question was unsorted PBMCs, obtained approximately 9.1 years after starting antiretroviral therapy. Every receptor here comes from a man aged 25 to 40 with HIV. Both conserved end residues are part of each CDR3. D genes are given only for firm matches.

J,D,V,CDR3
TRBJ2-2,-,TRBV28,CASSLRAPGELFF
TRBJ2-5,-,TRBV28,CASSGGGAGETQYF
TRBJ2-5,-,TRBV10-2,CASSEPPGAASLRQETQYF
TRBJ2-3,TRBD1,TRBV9,CASSSAGGLSDTQYF
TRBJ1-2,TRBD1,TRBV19,CASSKSDRAYGYTF
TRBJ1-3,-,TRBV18,CASSPSLTSSGNTIYF
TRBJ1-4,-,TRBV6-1,CASSESLGGREKLFF
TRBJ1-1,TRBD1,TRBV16,CASSQSRGLGDTEAFF
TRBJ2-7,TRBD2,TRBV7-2,CASSLTGTSGSYEQYF
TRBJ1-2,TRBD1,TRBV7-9,CASSLVAPGGDYGYTF
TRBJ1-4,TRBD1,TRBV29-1,CSGTGANEKLFF
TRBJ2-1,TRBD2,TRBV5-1,CASSAGLAGASRYEQFF
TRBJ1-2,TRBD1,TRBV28,CASRGQGAHGSHGYTF
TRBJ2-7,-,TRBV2,CASHPRDSYEQYF
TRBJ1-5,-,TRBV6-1,CASSEAWTASSNQPQHF
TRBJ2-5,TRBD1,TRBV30,CAWSPGQGEETQYF
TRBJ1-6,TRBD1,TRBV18,CASSPQGTAPLHF
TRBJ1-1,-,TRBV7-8,CASSDTWGVNTEAFF
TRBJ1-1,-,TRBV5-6,CASSLQRRQNTEAFF
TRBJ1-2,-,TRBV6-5,CASSYGGRVNYGYTF
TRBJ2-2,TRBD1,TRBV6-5,CASSSDRGATGELFF
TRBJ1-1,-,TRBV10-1,CASSVFRDSKHTEAFF
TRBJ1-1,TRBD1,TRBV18,CASSGQANTEAFF
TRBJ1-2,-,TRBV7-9,CASSPAPGEDYGYTF
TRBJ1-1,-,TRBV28,CASSLRGLGTEAFF
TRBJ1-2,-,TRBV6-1,CASSATAYGYTF
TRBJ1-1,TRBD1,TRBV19,CASTPTGLNTEAFF
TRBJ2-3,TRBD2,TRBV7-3,CASSLTTSGGSTDTQYF
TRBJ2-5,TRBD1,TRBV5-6,CASSGTGSEETQYF
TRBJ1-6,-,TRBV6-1,CASEALQNSPLHF
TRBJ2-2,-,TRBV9,CASSVGWTGELFF
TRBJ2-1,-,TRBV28,CASSFQDYNEQFF
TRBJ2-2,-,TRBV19,CASSISATDGELFF
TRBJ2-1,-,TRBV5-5,CASSLERASRSYNEQFF
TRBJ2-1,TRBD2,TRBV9,CASSGGGGADNEQFF
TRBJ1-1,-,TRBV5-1,CASSLGVGGRSEAFF
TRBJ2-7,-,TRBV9,CASSVGYRGEEQYF
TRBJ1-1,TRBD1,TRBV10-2,CASKGANTEAFF
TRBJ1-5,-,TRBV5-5,CASSLWSQGYSQPQHF
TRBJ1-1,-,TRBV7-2,CASSPRRGTEAFF
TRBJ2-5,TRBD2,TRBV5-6,CASITRGGDETQYF
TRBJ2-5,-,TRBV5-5,CASSPRPSALETQYF
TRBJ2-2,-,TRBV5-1,CASRKGILSGPANTGELFF
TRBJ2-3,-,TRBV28,CASSPLLTSSTDTQYF